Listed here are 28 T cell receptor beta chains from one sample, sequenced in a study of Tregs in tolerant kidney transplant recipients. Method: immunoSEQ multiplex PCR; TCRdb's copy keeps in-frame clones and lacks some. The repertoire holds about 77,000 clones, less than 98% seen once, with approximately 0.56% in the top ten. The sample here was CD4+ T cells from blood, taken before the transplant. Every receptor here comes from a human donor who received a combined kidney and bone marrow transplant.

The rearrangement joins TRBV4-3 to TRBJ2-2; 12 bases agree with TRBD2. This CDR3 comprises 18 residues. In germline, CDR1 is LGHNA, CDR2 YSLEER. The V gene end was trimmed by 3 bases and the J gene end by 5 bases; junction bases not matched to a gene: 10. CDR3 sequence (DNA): TGCGCCAGCAGCCATAGTATGACTAGCGGGAGAAATACCGGGGAGCTGTTTTTT. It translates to CASSHSMTSGRNTGELFF.

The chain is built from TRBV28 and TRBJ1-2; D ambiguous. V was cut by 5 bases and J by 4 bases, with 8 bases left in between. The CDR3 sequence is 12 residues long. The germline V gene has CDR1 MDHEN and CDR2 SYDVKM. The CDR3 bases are TGTGCCAGCAGTCACCACAGCTATGGCTACACCTTC. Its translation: CASSHHSYGYTF.

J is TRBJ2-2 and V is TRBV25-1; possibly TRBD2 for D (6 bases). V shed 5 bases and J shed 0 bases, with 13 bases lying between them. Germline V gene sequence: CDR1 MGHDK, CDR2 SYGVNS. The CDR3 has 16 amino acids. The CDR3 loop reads CASSRPGGPNTGELFF. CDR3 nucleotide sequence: TGTGCCAGCAGTCGACCAGGAGGGCCGAACACCGGGGAGCTGTTTTTT.

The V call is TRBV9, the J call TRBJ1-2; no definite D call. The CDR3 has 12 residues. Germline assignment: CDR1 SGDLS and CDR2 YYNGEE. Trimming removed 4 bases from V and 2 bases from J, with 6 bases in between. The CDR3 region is CASSRSNYGYTF. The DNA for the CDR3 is TGTGCCAGCAGCAGGAGCAACTATGGCTACACCTTC.

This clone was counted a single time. CDR3 residues: CASSPKPYNEQFF. CDR3 DNA: TGTGCCAGCAGCCCTAAACCCTACAATGAGCAGTTCTTC. This chain connects TRBV6-5 to TRBJ2-1; D is unresolved. This CDR3 comprises 13 residues. Trimming pared 6 bases from V and 2 bases from J, leaving 8 bases between. Per germline, CDR1 MNHEY and CDR2 SVGAGI.

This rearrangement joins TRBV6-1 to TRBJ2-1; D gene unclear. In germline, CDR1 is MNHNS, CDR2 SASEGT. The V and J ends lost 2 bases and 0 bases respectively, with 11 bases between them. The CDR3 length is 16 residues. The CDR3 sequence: CASSEFFWSSYNEQFF. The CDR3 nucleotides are TGTGCCAGCAGTGAATTTTTTTGGAGCTCCTACAATGAGCAGTTCTTC.

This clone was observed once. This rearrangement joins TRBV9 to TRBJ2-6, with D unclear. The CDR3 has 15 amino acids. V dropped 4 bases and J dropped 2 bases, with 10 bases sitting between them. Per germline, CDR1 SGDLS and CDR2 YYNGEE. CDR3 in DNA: TGTGCCAGCAGCCTTAGGAGTCCTGGGGCCAACGTCCTGACTTTC. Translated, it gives CASSLRSPGANVLTF.

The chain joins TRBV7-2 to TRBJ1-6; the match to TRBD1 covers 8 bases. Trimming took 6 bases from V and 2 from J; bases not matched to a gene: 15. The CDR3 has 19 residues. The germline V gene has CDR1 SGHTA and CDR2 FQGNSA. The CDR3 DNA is TGTGCCAGCAGGCATATAGTTAACAGGGGGACGGCCTATAATTCACCCCTCCACTTT. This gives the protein CASRHIVNRGTAYNSPLHF. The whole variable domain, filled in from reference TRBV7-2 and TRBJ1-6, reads GAGVSQSPSNKVTEKGKDVELRCDPISGHTALYWYRQSLGQGLEFLIYFQGNSAPDKSGLPSDRFSAERTGGSVSTLTIQRTQQEDSAVYLCASRHIVNRGTAYNSPLHFGNGTRLTVT.

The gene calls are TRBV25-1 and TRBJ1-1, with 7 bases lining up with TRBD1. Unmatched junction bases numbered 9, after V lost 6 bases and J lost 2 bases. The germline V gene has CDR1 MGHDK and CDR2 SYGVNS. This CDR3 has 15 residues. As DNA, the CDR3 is TGTGCCAGCAGCCCAAACAGGGGAGAAAACACTGAAGCTTTCTTT. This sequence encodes CASSPNRGENTEAFF.

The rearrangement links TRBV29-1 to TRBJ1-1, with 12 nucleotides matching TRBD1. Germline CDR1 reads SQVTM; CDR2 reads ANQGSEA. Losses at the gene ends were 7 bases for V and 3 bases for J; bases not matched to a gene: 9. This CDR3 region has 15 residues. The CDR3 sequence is CSGWDRGRVDTEAFF. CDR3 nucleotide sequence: TGCAGCGGGTGGGACAGGGGGCGGGTCGACACTGAAGCTTTCTTT.

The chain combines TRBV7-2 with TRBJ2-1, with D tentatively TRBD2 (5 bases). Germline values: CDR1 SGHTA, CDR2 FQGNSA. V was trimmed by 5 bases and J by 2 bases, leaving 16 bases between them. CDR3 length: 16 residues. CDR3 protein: CASSGSSPGAYNEQFF. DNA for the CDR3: TGTGCCAGCAGCGGCTCAAGCCCCGGGGCCTACAATGAGCAGTTCTTC.

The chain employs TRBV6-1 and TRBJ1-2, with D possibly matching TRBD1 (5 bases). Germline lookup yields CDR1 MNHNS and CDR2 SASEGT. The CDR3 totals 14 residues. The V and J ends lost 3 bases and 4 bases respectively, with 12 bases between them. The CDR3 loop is CASSDGVRVYGYTF. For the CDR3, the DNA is TGTGCCAGCAGTGATGGAGTCAGGGTCTATGGCTACACCTTC.

For the CDR3, the DNA is TGTGCCAGCTCATCAGAGCTAGCGGGAGCCGGAGAGACCCAGTACTTC. Translated, it gives CASSSELAGAGETQYF. The V gene is TRBV18, the J gene TRBJ2-5; the match to TRBD2 covers 10 bases. CDR1 is KGHSH and CDR2 is LQKENI in the germline V gene. This CDR3 comprises 16 residues. The V segment lost 5 bases and the J segment 4 bases; nucleotides outside the gene matches: 10.

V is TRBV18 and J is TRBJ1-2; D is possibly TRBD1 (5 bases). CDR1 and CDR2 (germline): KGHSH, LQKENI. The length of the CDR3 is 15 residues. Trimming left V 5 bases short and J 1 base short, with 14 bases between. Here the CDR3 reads CASSAWTSDNYGYTF. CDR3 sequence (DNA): TGTGCCAGCTCAGCCTGGACATCGGATAACTATGGCTACACCTTC.

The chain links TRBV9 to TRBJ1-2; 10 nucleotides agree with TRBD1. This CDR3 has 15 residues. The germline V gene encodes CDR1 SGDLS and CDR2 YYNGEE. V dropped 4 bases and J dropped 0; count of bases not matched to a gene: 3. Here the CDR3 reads CASSRGQGANYGYTF. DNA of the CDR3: TGTGCCAGCAGCCGAGGACAGGGGGCTAACTATGGCTACACCTTC.

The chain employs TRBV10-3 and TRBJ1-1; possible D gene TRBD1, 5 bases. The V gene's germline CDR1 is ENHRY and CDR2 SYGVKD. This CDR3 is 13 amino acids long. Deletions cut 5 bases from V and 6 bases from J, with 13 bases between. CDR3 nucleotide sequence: TGTGCCATCAGTTCAGGGTCGTTAGCTGAAGCTTTCTTT. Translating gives CAISSGSLAEAFF.

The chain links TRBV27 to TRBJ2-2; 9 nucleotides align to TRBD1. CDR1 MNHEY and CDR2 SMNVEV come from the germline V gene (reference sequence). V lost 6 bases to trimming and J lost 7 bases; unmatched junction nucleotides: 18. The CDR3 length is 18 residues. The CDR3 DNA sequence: TGTGCCAGCAGCCGTATCCTACCGGGACAGGGACTTGTCGGGGAGCTGTTTTTT. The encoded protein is CASSRILPGQGLVGELFF.

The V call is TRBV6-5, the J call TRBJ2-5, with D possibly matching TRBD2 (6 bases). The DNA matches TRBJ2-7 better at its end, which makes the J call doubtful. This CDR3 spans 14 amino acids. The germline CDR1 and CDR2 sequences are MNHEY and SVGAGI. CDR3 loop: CASSYRGKPYEQYF. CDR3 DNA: TGTGCCAGCAGTTACCGGGGGAAACCCTACGAGCAGTACTTC.

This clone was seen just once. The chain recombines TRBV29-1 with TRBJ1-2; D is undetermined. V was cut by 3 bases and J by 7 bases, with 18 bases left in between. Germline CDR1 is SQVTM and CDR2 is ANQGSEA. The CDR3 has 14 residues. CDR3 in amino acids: CSVEVGRSNRGYTF. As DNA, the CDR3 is TGCAGCGTTGAGGTTGGCCGTTCCAACCGTGGCTACACCTTC.

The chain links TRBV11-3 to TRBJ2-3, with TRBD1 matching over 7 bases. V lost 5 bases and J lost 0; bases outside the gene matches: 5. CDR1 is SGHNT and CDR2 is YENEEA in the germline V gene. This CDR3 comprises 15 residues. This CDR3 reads CASSRTGASTDTQYF. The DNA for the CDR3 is TGTGCCAGCAGCCGGACAGGAGCTAGCACAGATACGCAGTATTTT.

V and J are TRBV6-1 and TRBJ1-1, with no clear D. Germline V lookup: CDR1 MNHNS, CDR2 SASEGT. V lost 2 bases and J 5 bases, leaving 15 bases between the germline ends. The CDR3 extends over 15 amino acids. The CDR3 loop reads CASSESRGVLTEAFF. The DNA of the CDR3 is TGTGCCAGCAGTGAATCCCGGGGAGTATTAACTGAAGCTTTCTTT.

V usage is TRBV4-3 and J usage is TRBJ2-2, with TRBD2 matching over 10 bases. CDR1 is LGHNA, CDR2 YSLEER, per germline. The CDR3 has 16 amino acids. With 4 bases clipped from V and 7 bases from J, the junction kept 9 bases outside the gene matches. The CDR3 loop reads CASSRGLAGVDGELFF. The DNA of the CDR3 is TGCGCCAGCAGCCGTGGCCTAGCGGGGGTGGACGGGGAGCTGTTTTTT.

The CDR3: CSVLRTGGGYGYTF. CDR3 nucleotide sequence: TGCAGCGTTCTACGGACAGGGGGCGGTTATGGCTACACCTTC. The V and J genes are TRBV29-1 and TRBJ1-2; 11 bases agree with TRBD1. The CDR3 length is 14 residues. The germline V gene encodes CDR1 SQVTM and CDR2 ANQGSEA. V shed 5 bases, J shed 5 bases, and the junction held 7 bases outside the gene matches.

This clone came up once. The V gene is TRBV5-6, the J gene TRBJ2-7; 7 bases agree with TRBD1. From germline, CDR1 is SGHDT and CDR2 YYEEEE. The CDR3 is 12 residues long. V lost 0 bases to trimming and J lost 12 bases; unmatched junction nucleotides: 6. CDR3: CASSLVQGEPYF. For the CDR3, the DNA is TGTGCCAGCAGCTTGGTGCAGGGGGAACCGTACTTC.

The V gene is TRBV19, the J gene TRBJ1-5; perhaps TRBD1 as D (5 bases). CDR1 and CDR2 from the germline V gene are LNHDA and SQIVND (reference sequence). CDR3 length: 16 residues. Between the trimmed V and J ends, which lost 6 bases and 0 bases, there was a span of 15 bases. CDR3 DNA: TGTGCCAGTAGACGGACAATCGCAGATAGCAATCAGCCCCAGCATTTT. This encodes CASRRTIADSNQPQHF.

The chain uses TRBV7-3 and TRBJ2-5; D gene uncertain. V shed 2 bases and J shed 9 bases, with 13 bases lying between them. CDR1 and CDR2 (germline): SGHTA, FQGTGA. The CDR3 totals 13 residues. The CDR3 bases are TGTGCCAGCAGCTTAGAAGGTTGGAGTCCCCAGTACTTC. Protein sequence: CASSLEGWSPQYF.

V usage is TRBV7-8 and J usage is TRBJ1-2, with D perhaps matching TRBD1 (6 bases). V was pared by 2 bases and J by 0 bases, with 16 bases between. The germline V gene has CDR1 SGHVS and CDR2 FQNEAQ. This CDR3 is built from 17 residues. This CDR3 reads CASSLSGQRRTNYGYTF. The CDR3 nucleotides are TGTGCCAGCAGCTTATCCGGACAGCGGCGCACTAACTATGGCTACACCTTC.

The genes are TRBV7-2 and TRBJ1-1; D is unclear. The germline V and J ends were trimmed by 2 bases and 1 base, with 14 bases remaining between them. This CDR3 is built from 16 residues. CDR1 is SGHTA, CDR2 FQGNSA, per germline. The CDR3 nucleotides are TGTGCCAGCAGCTTACGAGGAGGGTTGAAGAACACTGAAGCTTTCTTT. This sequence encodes CASSLRGGLKNTEAFF.